This TCR beta chain was obtained from a study of T-cell memory formation after mild COVID-19. Findings and caveats of the study: Contracting CD4+ clones were located mainly in CM and EM, and CD8+ clones in EMRA.

With respect to this clonotype: The antigen remains unidentified.

Each CDR3 protein is one row after TCRdb ran MiXCR on the 5' RACE reads. The repertoire holds about 450,000 distinct CDR3 sequences, with less than 25% as singletons. Looked up from germline, CDR1 is DFQATT and CDR2 is SNEGSKA (reference sequence). The CDR3 spans 12 residues. Trimming shortened V by 5 bases and J by 9 bases, and 14 bases separated the two germline ends. The sequence came from an adult woman who had mild COVID-19 (a few samples of this study predate the infection). Cell type and time point are not known. This rearrangement joins TRBV20-1 to TRBJ2-1; D unresolved. Sequencing used PBMCs or a T cell subset sorted from them (not recorded which). The CDR3 reads CSASPRYPEQFF. The CDR3 coding sequence is TGCAGTGCTTCCCCCCGATATCCTGAGCAGTTCTTC.